This is a list of T cell receptor beta chains from one sample in a study of T and B cells in COVID-19 patients. Using its own MiXCR run on the multiplex PCR reads, TCRdb lists one record per CDR3 protein. This table has 24,000 or so distinct CDR3 sequences, approximately 30% appearing once. The material sequenced was blood. These TCRs come from a human donor who had recovered from COVID-19. CDR3s include the opening cysteine and the closing phenylalanine or tryptophan. D genes are given only for firm matches. Rows may omit the clone size; those that give it use once, few, many or a size class.

CDR3aa: CASSAGSSYNEQFF
CDR3nt: TGTGCCAGCAGCGCGGGAAGCTCCTACAATGAGCAGTTCTTC
d_gene: NA
abundance: NA
v_gene: TRBV5-4
j_gene: TRBJ2-1

CDR3aa: CASSPGTAYEQYF
CDR3nt: TGTGCCAGCAGCCCCGGGACAGCCTACGAGCAGTACTTC
d_gene: TRBD1
abundance: few
v_gene: TRBV11-1
j_gene: TRBJ2-7

CDR3aa: CASSPRQGNGYTF
CDR3nt: TGTGCCAGCAGCCCACGACAGGGCAATGGCTACACCTTC
d_gene: TRBD1
abundance: NA
v_gene: TRBV4-3
j_gene: TRBJ1-2

CDR3aa: CASSPPDRGTNEKLFF
CDR3nt: TGTGCCAGCTCACCACCGGATCGGGGGACTAATGAAAAACTGTTTTTT
d_gene: NA
abundance: few
v_gene: TRBV18
j_gene: TRBJ1-4

CDR3aa: CASSPNLGEQFF
CDR3nt: TGTGCCAGCAGCCCCAACCTTGGGGAGCAGTTCTTC
d_gene: NA
abundance: few
v_gene: TRBV7-9
j_gene: TRBJ2-1

CDR3aa: CASRHPESSNEQFF
CDR3nt: TGTGCCAGTAGGCACCCGGAGTCCAGCAATGAGCAGTTCTTC
d_gene: NA
abundance: many
v_gene: TRBV19
j_gene: TRBJ2-1

CDR3aa: CASSPAGTPPYNEQFF
CDR3nt: TGTGCCAGCAGCCCCGCCGGGACTCCGCCGTACAATGAGCAGTTCTTC
d_gene: NA
abundance: few
v_gene: TRBV7-6
j_gene: TRBJ2-1

CDR3aa: CASGVSPGAYNSPLHF
CDR3nt: TGTGCCAGCGGGGTGAGCCCAGGGGCTTATAATTCACCCCTCCACTTT
d_gene: NA
abundance: few
v_gene: TRBV27
j_gene: TRBJ1-6

CDR3aa: CASSFDRVLGEQYF
CDR3nt: TGTGCCAGCAGTTTCGACAGGGTTTTGGGCGAGCAGTACTTC
d_gene: TRBD1
abundance: NA
v_gene: TRBV27
j_gene: TRBJ2-7

CDR3aa: CASRLGSYGYTF
CDR3nt: TGTGCCAGCAGGCTCGGTTCCTATGGCTACACCTTC
d_gene: NA
abundance: NA
v_gene: TRBV6-5
j_gene: TRBJ1-2

CDR3aa: CASSYGTSGYEQYF
CDR3nt: TGTGCCAGCAGTTACGGGACTAGCGGATACGAGCAGTACTTC
d_gene: TRBD2
abundance: many
v_gene: TRBV6-5
j_gene: TRBJ2-7